One and the same sample provided the 7 T cell receptor beta chains below, sequenced in a study of patients and donors after allogeneic stem cell transplantation. TCRdb passed the RT-PCR reads through MiXCR, listing each CDR3 protein once. The sample lists hundreds of thousands of distinct CDR3 sequences; roughly 16% were seen once. The sample consisted of blood, either unsorted or a sorted T cell fraction (not recorded which). Receptors originate from a human donor who was either an allogeneic HSCT recipient or a stem cell or donor lymphocyte infusion donor (not recorded which). It is not recorded whose cells these are; they may come from a transplant donor.

This clonotype has more than one count but fewer than ten. The chain employs TRBV7-9 and TRBJ2-1; 8 nucleotides align to TRBD1. The CDR3 has 14 residues. Germline V gives CDR1 SEHNR, CDR2 FQNEAQ (reference sequence). V shed 5 bases, J shed 7 bases, and the junction held 7 bases outside the gene matches. CDR3 bases: TGTGCCAGCAGCCAGACAGGGGATTTGAATGAGCAGTTCTTC. Its protein is CASSQTGDLNEQFF.

This chain connects TRBV12-5 to TRBJ2-1, with TRBD2 as a possible D gene (5 bases). V was clipped by 8 bases and J by 6 bases, with 17 bases between them. Germline V lookup: CDR1 LGHNT, CDR2 FRNRAP. There are 14 residues in the CDR3. CDR3 in amino acids: CASSLGGPGNEQFF. The CDR3 nucleotides are TGTGCTAGTTCCCTCGGCGGGCCCGGCAATGAGCAGTTCTTC. The full variable domain, its missing parts supplied by reference TRBV12-5 and TRBJ2-1, is DARVTQTPRHKVTEMGQEVTMRCQPILGHNTVFWYRQTMMQGLELLAYFRNRAPLDDSGMPKDRFSAEMPDATLATLKIQPSEPRDSAVYFCASSLGGPGNEQFFGPGTRLTVL.

V gene TRBV7-6 combines with J gene TRBJ1-1; D gene ambiguous. Germline V gene data show CDR1 as SGHVS and CDR2 as FNYEAQ. Trimming took 5 bases from V and 3 from J, leaving 10 bases between them. This CDR3 has 13 residues. The CDR3 coding sequence is TGTGCCAGCAGCCCTGGACCCTACACTGAAGCTTTCTTT. It yields the protein CASSPGPYTEAFF.

Turning to this clonotype: One junction end disagrees with the germline gene, perhaps due to a read error. The chain links TRBV20-1 to TRBJ2-1, with 9 bases that match TRBD2. The V gene's germline CDR1 is DFQATT and CDR2 SNEGSKA (reference sequence). The CDR3 sequence is 13 residues long. CDR3 in amino acids: CSARAMRGGNEFF. The CDR3 DNA is TGCAGTGCTAGAGCAATGCGGGGGGGTAATGAGTTTTTC.

The chain uses TRBV7-9 and TRBJ1-2; unclear D gene. The CDR3 consists of 13 residues. The germline V gene has CDR1 SEHNR and CDR2 FQNEAQ (reference sequence). V gave up 2 bases and J gave up 1 base, with 5 bases separating them. CDR3 nucleotides: TGTGCCAGCAGCTTATTGGTTAACTATGGCTACACCTTC. Translating gives CASSLLVNYGYTF.

This rearrangement joins TRBV12-5 to TRBJ1-1; 8 bases are shared with TRBD1. This CDR3 region has 14 residues. The V and J ends lost 4 bases and 4 bases, in that order; junction bases with no gene match: 5. CDR1 and CDR2 from the germline V gene are LGHNT and FRNRAP. In DNA, the CDR3 is TGTGCTAGTGGTTCCCAGGGGGCAAGCACTGAAGCTTTCTTT. Amino acids: CASGSQGASTEAFF.

The rearrangement uses TRBV20-1 and TRBJ1-2, with D hard to call. V gave up 0 bases and J gave up 7 bases, with 18 bases separating them. The CDR3 is 15 residues long. CDR1 and CDR2 from the germline V gene are DFQATT and SNEGSKA (reference sequence). The CDR3 region is CSARDRADTVGGYTF. CDR3 nucleotide sequence: TGCAGTGCTAGAGATCGGGCTGACACGGTCGGTGGCTACACCTTC.